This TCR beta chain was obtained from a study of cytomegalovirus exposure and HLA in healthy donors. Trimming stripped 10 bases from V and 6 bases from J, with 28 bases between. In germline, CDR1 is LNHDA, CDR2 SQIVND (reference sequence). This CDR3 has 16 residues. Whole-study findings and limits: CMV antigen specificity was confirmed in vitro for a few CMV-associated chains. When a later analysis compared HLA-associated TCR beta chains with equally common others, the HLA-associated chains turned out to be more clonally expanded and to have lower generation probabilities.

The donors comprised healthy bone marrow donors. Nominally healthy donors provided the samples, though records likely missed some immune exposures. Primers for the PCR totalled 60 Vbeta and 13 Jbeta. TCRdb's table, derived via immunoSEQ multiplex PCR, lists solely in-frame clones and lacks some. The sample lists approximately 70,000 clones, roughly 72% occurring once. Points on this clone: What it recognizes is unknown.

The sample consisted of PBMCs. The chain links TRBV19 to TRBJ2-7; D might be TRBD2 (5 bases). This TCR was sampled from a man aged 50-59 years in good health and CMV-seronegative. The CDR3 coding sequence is TGTGCCATCCAGGTGAGGTACGGGGTGCCCTTGCGCGAGCAGTACTTC. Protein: CAIQVRYGVPLREQYF.